Included here is one T cell receptor beta chain sequence, with context. At one of its ends the junction is not consistent with the germline gene, which may arise from a read error. Germline CDR1 reads SGHDT; CDR2 reads YYEEEE. CDR3 length equals 14 residues. The PCR ran on 60 Vbeta and 13 Jbeta primers. Clones were read by immunoSEQ multiplex PCR, and TCRdb kept only the in-frame ones, dropping some. Among roughly 100,000 clones listed, around 65% were seen once. The data were taken from a study of cytomegalovirus exposure and HLA in healthy donors. This chain joins TRBV5-6 and TRBJ1-6; 9 bases match TRBD1. This sequence originates from a woman between 50 and 59 years old in good health and CMV-seronegative. Sequenced sample: PBMCs. CDR3 DNA: TGTGCCAGCAGAGCCGGGACAGGGAATTCACCCTTCCACTTT. This sequence encodes CASRAGTGNSPFHF.